The 20 T cell receptor beta chains given below trace back to one sample, sequenced in a study of T-cell reconstitution after alpha-beta-depleted transplantation in children (dated by TCRdb to 2016 to 2017). The library was generated by PCR. The reads were generated on an Illumina HiSeq 2500. To normalize quantification of the TCRbeta repertoire, the TCR libraries were built with molecular barcoding that relied on unique molecular identifiers. The public reads were quality trimmed at Q25 with fastp and then assembled into clones with MiXCR by TCRdb, keeping productive beta chains. For every CDR3 protein sequence, its rows merge into one entry that carries the most common genes and DNA. Recorded for this sample are about 27,000 distinct CDR3 sequences; roughly a sixth of them occurred a single time. The top ten hold around 38% of the sample. The sample's time point, from its label and the paper: day 60 (about 2 months) after transplantation. Taken with the paper, the label for treatment or condition translates to: allogeneic hematopoietic cell transplantation with graft depleted of TCRalphabeta T cells and CD19 B cells.

This sample comprised PBMCs, mostly from graft donor cells, obtained 60 days after TCRalphabeta/CD19-depleted stem cell transplant. The receptor set was obtained from a male patient aged 2 to 10 who had a stem cell transplant for acute lymphoblastic leukemia, so the T cells may come from the graft donor.

This rearrangement joins TRBV13 to TRBJ1-2, with D maybe TRBD1 (6 bases). Trimming removed 8 bases from V and 2 bases from J, with 18 bases in between. The CDR3 totals 15 residues. Germline lookup yields CDR1 PRHDT and CDR2 FYEKMQ (reference sequence). CDR3 loop: CASSQGRPSNYGYTF. The CDR3, as DNA: TGTGCCAGCTCCCAGGGGCGCCCCTCGAACTATGGCTACACCTTC.

This clonotype has only a few counts. The chain combines TRBV20-1 with TRBJ1-5, with TRBD1 matching 8 bases. Germline V gene data show CDR1 as DFQATT and CDR2 as SNEGSKA (reference sequence). With V trimmed by 1 base and J by 5 bases, 7 bases remained unmatched. The length of the CDR3 is 15 residues. For the CDR3, the DNA is TGCAGTGCTAGAGTTCCCGGGACAGGTCATCAGCCCCAGCATTTT. This translates into CSARVPGTGHQPQHF.

This clonotype has more than one count but fewer than ten. The chain links TRBV11-2 to TRBJ2-3; weak D call: TRBD2 (6 bases). V lost 7 bases and J 4 bases, leaving 18 bases between the germline ends. This CDR3 has 15 residues. The germline gives CDR1 SGHAT, CDR2 FQNNGV. CDR3 bases: TGTGCCAGCAACCAGCGGGCCTTGGGTTCAGATACGCAGTATTTT. This translates into CASNQRALGSDTQYF. Using reference TRBV11-2 and TRBJ2-3 for the parts outside the CDR3, the full variable domain is EAGVAQSPRYKIIEKRQSVAFWCNPISGHATLYWYQQILGQGPKLLIQFQNNGVVDDSQLPKDRFSAERLKGVDSTLKIQPAKLEDSAVYLCASNQRALGSDTQYFGPGTRLTVL.

This clonotype showed up many times. CDR3 sequence (DNA): TGTGCCAGCAGCCCGGACAGGGGACACGAGCAGTACTTC. Translation: CASSPDRGHEQYF. The rearrangement links TRBV12-3 or TRBV12-4 to TRBJ2-7; 9 nucleotides match TRBD1. Trimming took 6 bases from V and 5 from J; bases not matched to a gene: 5. This CDR3 spans 13 amino acids.

There are many counts of this clonotype. This chain links TRBV11-2 with TRBJ2-5; TRBD1 matches at 7 bases. The CDR3 consists of 14 residues. CDR1 and CDR2 from the germline V gene are SGHAT and FQNNGV. J was trimmed by 7 bases and V by 2 bases; bases with no gene match: 7. CDR3 protein: CASSLRQGGVTQYF. CDR3 coding DNA: TGTGCCAGCAGCTTACGACAGGGCGGTGTGACCCAGTACTTC. The complete variable domain, with remaining parts taken from reference TRBV11-2 and TRBJ2-5, reads EAGVAQSPRYKIIEKRQSVAFWCNPISGHATLYWYQQILGQGPKLLIQFQNNGVVDDSQLPKDRFSAERLKGVDSTLKIQPAKLEDSAVYLCASSLRQGGVTQYFGPGTRLLVL.

At least ten counts were recorded for this clonotype. The chain uses TRBV4-3 and TRBJ2-2; D gene ambiguous. Looked up from germline, CDR1 is LGHNA and CDR2 is YSLEER. This CDR3 comprises 19 residues. Trimming shortened V by 4 bases and J by 3 bases, and 24 bases separated the two germline ends. The CDR3 nucleotides read TGCGCCAGCAGCCCGAACTGGGAACCATCATTTACCTACACCGGGGAGCTGTTTTTT. It translates to CASSPNWEPSFTYTGELFF.

This clonotype was counted ten times or more. V gene TRBV6-5 combines with J gene TRBJ2-5, with D perhaps matching TRBD1 (6 bases). The V gene's germline CDR1 is MNHEY and CDR2 SVGAGI. The CDR3 loop spans 11 amino acids. The V end was cut by 5 bases, the J end by 5 bases, with 6 bases between. In DNA form, the CDR3 reads TGTGCCAGCAGTCAGGGGGAGACCCAGTACTTC. This encodes CASSQGETQYF.

This chain joins TRBV20-1 and TRBJ2-7, with D perhaps assigned TRBD1 or TRBD2 (5 bases each). CDR1 is DFQATT and CDR2 is SNEGSKA in the germline V gene (reference sequence). V was trimmed by 6 bases and J by 2 bases, leaving 14 bases between them. CDR3 length: 13 amino acids. The DNA of the CDR3 is TGCAGTGCGGGAGCGACAGTCGCCTACGAGCAGTACTTC. Its protein is CSAGATVAYEQYF.

This clonotype was observed a handful of times. The chain carries TRBV13 and TRBJ2-3; D is unresolved. The CDR3 spans 15 residues. Trimming took 1 base from V and 2 from J, leaving 10 bases between them. The germline gives CDR1 PRHDT, CDR2 FYEKMQ (reference sequence). The CDR3 sequence: CASSLAGGTTDTQYF. CDR3 bases: TGTGCCAGCAGCTTAGCGGGCGGAACCACAGATACGCAGTATTTT.

There are many counts of this clonotype. This rearrangement joins TRBV7-9 to TRBJ2-1; 14 nucleotides match TRBD2. Germline V gives CDR1 SEHNR, CDR2 FQNEAQ (reference sequence). The V and J ends lost 4 bases and 7 bases, in that order; junction bases with no gene match: 9. The CDR3 contains 17 residues. The CDR3 DNA reads as TGTGCCAGCAGCTCCCTGGGGACTAGCGGGAGTAGGAATGAGCAGTTCTTC. Translated, it gives CASSSLGTSGSRNEQFF.

The rearrangement uses TRBV4-1 and TRBJ2-7; TRBD2 matches 10 bases. The CDR3 contains 16 residues. V shed 2 bases, J shed 2 bases, and the junction held 6 bases outside the gene matches. Germline values: CDR1 MGHRA, CDR2 YSYEKL. As DNA, the CDR3 is TGCGCCAGCAGCCAACTTAGCGGGAGGAGCCCCTACGAGCAGTACTTC. This sequence encodes CASSQLSGRSPYEQYF.

This clonotype was seen just once. The chain is built from TRBV10-3 and TRBJ1-5, with D possibly matching TRBD1 (5 bases). The CDR3 spans 13 residues. Germline CDR1 reads ENHRY; CDR2 reads SYGVKD. Trimming pared 5 bases from V and 6 bases from J, leaving 11 bases between. CDR3 protein: CAISPDSRQPQHF. CDR3 coding DNA: TGTGCCATCAGTCCAGACAGTCGTCAGCCCCAGCATTTT.

The CDR3 protein is CASSQRILNRQVNTEAFF. DNA of the CDR3: TGTGCCAGCAGCCAACGAATCTTGAACCGACAGGTGAACACTGAAGCTTTCTTT. This chain connects TRBV4-2 to TRBJ1-1, with D perhaps matching TRBD1 (6 bases). V shed 2 bases and J shed 0 bases, with 19 bases lying between them. The CDR3 has 18 residues. Germline V gives CDR1 LGHNA, CDR2 YNFKEQ.

This clonotype was observed many times. The chain employs TRBV7-8 and TRBJ2-3; 7 nucleotides align to TRBD1. V dropped 3 bases and J dropped 2; count of bases not matched to a gene: 5. Per germline, CDR1 SGHVS and CDR2 FQNEAQ. The CDR3 is 15 residues long. This CDR3 reads CASSFTGVTTDTQYF. In DNA form, the CDR3 reads TGTGCCAGCAGCTTCACAGGGGTAACCACAGATACGCAGTATTTT. The full variable domain, completed using reference TRBV7-8 and TRBJ2-3, is GAGVSQSPRYKVAKRGQDVALRCDPISGHVSLFWYQQALGQGPEFLTYFQNEAQLDKSGLPSDRFFAERPEGSVSTLKIQRTQQEDSAVYLCASSFTGVTTDTQYFGPGTRLTVL.

This clonotype was detected ten times or more. The chain employs TRBV20-1 and TRBJ2-7; 7 positions match TRBD2. V lost 1 base to trimming and J lost 5 bases; unmatched junction nucleotides: 8. The CDR3 covers 14 residues. The germline V gene encodes CDR1 DFQATT and CDR2 SNEGSKA (reference sequence). CDR3 nucleotide sequence: TGCAGTGCTAGAGCTGGCGGGAGTTTTGACGAGCAGTACTTC. Protein sequence: CSARAGGSFDEQYF.

This clonotype was counted between two and nine times. The chain combines TRBV20-1 with TRBJ2-5; D might be TRBD2 (5 bases). This CDR3 comprises 13 residues. Germline V lookup: CDR1 DFQATT, CDR2 SNEGSKA (reference sequence). The germline V and J ends were trimmed by 1 base and 5 bases, with 11 bases remaining between them. The CDR3 reads CSARGDREETQYF. The CDR3 DNA follows: TGCAGTGCTAGAGGTGATAGGGAGGAGACCCAGTACTTC.

This clonotype was counted a few times. The rearrangement links TRBV19 to TRBJ1-5; 11 bases agree with TRBD1. Germline CDR1 reads LNHDA; CDR2 reads SQIVND (reference sequence). V lost 7 bases to trimming and J lost 7 bases; unmatched junction nucleotides: 12. This CDR3 spans 16 amino acids. The CDR3, as DNA: TGTGCCAGTACCATGGGACAGGGGGTAGTGAACCAGCCCCAGCATTTT. Translation gives CASTMGQGVVNQPQHF.

The chain employs TRBV3-1 and TRBJ2-3; weak D call: TRBD2 (6 bases). The germline V gene encodes CDR1 LGHDT and CDR2 YNNKEL (reference sequence). There are 14 residues in the CDR3. Between the trimmed V and J ends, which lost 3 bases and 4 bases, there was a span of 11 bases. CDR3 loop: CASSHGRSSDTQYF. CDR3 in DNA: TGTGCCAGCAGCCACGGGAGAAGCTCAGATACGCAGTATTTT.

The J gene is TRBJ2-1, the V gene TRBV20-1; the match to TRBD2 covers 9 bases. With V trimmed by 0 bases and J by 3 bases, 12 bases remained unmatched. CDR3 length: 18 amino acids. Germline lookup yields CDR1 DFQATT and CDR2 SNEGSKA (reference sequence). CDR3 nucleotide sequence: TGCAGTGCTAGAGATCGGGCGGGAGGGAAAAAGTTCTACAATGAGCAGTTCTTC. It specifies CSARDRAGGKKFYNEQFF.

V gene TRBV6-2 or TRBV6-3 combines with J gene TRBJ1-1; unclear D gene. V lost 4 bases to trimming and J lost 11 bases, with 11 bases between them. This CDR3 is 11 amino acids long. From germline, CDR1 is MNHEY and CDR2 SVGEGT. The CDR3 reads CASSWWGTAFF. CDR3 DNA sequence: TGTGCCAGCAGTTGGTGGGGTACGGCTTTCTTT.